This T cell receptor beta chain was retrieved from a study of T cell responses to AZD1222 COVID-19 vaccine. Notes on the study in general: The repertoires were collected only after the peak T cell response.

CDR3 length: 15 residues. Germline V CDR1 and CDR2: MDHEN, SYDVKM. Between the trimmed V and J ends, which lost 5 bases and 0 bases, there was a span of 10 bases. Using immunoSEQ multiplex PCR, the repertoire was profiled, and TCRdb retains in-frame clones only, with some absent. This table holds 150,000 to 200,000 clones, approximately 92% found once. With respect to this clone: The antigen is unknown.

The clonotype was recovered from an adult in good health. The source material was peripheral blood, sampled on day 0 of AZD1222 vaccination. This chain links TRBV28 with TRBJ1-4; no definite D call. The CDR3 sequence is CASSTQNPTNEKLFF. The DNA of the CDR3 is TGTGCCAGCAGTACCCAAAATCCAACTAATGAAAAACTGTTTTTT.